The 23 T cell receptor beta chains given below trace back to one sample, sequenced in a study of PD-1 blockade in classical Hodgkin lymphoma. The repertoire was sequenced with immunoSEQ multiplex PCR; TCRdb's copy has only in-frame clones and lacks some. Found here are 130,000 to 150,000 clones, 78% of them singletons; the top ten hold 9.2%. Exposure to brentuximab vedotin varied, and each patient had relapsed following autologous stem cell transplantation. Sequenced here: peripheral blood mononuclear cells (PBMCs), sampled before the second cycle of nivolumab. These receptors all stem from a human donor with classical Hodgkin lymphoma.

This chain joins TRBV30 and TRBJ1-5, with D maybe TRBD1 (5 bases). The CDR3 spans 15 residues. Per germline, CDR1 GTSNPN and CDR2 SVGIG (reference sequence). The V end was cut by 5 bases, the J end by 1 base, with 15 bases between. CDR3 amino acids: CAWSGSSFSNQPQHF. CDR3 nucleotides: TGTGCCTGGTCAGGGTCGTCGTTCAGCAATCAGCCCCAGCATTTT.

This clone was recorded only once. This chain links TRBV7-9 with TRBJ2-3; D gene ambiguous. The CDR3 contains 13 residues. V gave up 5 bases and J gave up 8 bases, with 14 bases separating them. CDR1 SEHNR and CDR2 FQNEAQ come from the germline V gene (reference sequence). CDR3 DNA: TGTGCCAGCAGCCTCCTAATGCTCGGTACGCAGTATTTT. Residues: CASSLLMLGTQYF.

CDR3 sequence: CASSADTTYEQYF. The CDR3 DNA follows: TGTGCCAGCAGCGCCGACACCACCTACGAGCAGTACTTC. The chain carries TRBV9 and TRBJ2-7, with D unresolved. The CDR3 runs to 13 residues. The V end lost 3 bases, the J end lost 2 bases, and 9 bases lay between the germline ends. Germline CDR1 SGDLS, CDR2 YYNGEE.

This chain uses TRBV6-6 with TRBJ2-3; 8 bases match TRBD2. Germline CDR1 MNHNY, CDR2 SVGAGI (reference sequence). V lost 6 bases to trimming and J lost 7 bases; unmatched junction nucleotides: 15. CDR3 size: 16 residues. CDR3 sequence (DNA): TGTGCCAGCAGCCAAACTTATAGCGGGGCCCCTAATACGCAGTATTTT. Amino acids: CASSQTYSGAPNTQYF.

The chain is built from TRBV18 and TRBJ2-1; D gene unclear. From germline, CDR1 is KGHSH and CDR2 LQKENI. Trimming pared 3 bases from V and 2 bases from J, leaving 20 bases between. The CDR3 covers 18 residues. CDR3 in DNA: TGTGCCAGCTCACCGCCAGGAGAGATACACCCCGCCTACAATGAGCAGTTCTTC. Its protein is CASSPPGEIHPAYNEQFF.

This clone has at least ten counts. This chain links TRBV10-3 with TRBJ1-1; D call uncertain. The germline CDR1 and CDR2 sequences are ENHRY and SYGVKD. V lost 0 bases and J 4 bases, leaving 3 bases between the germline ends. CDR3 length: 12 residues. The CDR3 here is CAISESFTEAFF. DNA for the CDR3: TGTGCCATCAGTGAGTCGTTCACTGAAGCTTTCTTT.

This chain joins TRBV11-3 and TRBJ2-3; D gene unclear. The germline V gene encodes CDR1 SGHNT and CDR2 YENEEA. V was trimmed by 2 bases and J by 1 base, leaving 7 bases between them. CDR3 length: 14 amino acids. CDR3 DNA sequence: TGTGCCAGCAGCTTACTAGGCGGCACAGATACGCAGTATTTT. Amino acids: CASSLLGGTDTQYF.

The chain joins TRBV7-2 to TRBJ2-4; TRBD1 agrees at 9 bases. V gave up 3 bases and J gave up 4 bases; unmatched junction bases: 4. Germline lookup yields CDR1 SGHTA and CDR2 FQGNSA. This CDR3 region has 15 residues. As DNA, the CDR3 is TGTGCCAGCAGCTTCGTCGGGACAGGGAAAAACATTCAGTACTTC. Encoded protein: CASSFVGTGKNIQYF.

J is TRBJ2-1 and V is TRBV19, with a weak D call TRBD1 (6 bases). The ends were cut back, 1 base at V and 3 bases at J, with 16 bases in the middle. Germline V CDR1 and CDR2: LNHDA, SQIVND (reference sequence). The CDR3 is 17 amino acids. Here the CDR3 reads CASSIAHTGLGYNEQFF. The CDR3 coding sequence is TGTGCCAGTAGTATAGCCCACACAGGGCTCGGCTACAATGAGCAGTTCTTC.

This clone was observed many times. V is TRBV27 and J is TRBJ1-2, with 7 bases fitting TRBD1. Germline CDR1 reads MNHEY; CDR2 reads SMNVEV (reference sequence). Unmatched junction bases numbered 6, after V lost 4 bases and J lost 1 base. CDR3 size: 15 residues. CDR3 region: CASSSRTGLNYGYTF. CDR3 nucleotides: TGTGCCAGCAGTTCACGGACAGGACTTAACTATGGCTACACCTTC.

This chain links TRBV2 with TRBJ1-2; no definite D call. V lost 4 bases to trimming and J lost 1 base, with 7 bases between them. Germline loops: CDR1 SNHLY, CDR2 FYNNEI. The CDR3 covers 13 residues. In nucleotides, the CDR3 is TGTGCCAGCAGTGGGCAGTATAACTATGGCTACACCTTC. Residues: CASSGQYNYGYTF.

CDR3 nucleotides: TGTGCCAGCAGCCCCTTCGCGGGGGGGCGGGTAGGTGAGCAGTTCTTC. It codes for CASSPFAGGRVGEQFF. The V and J genes are TRBV9 and TRBJ2-1; TRBD2 aligns across 9 bases. Germline trimming cut 4 bases from V and 9 bases from J; bases unmatched to any gene: 14. The CDR3 is 16 amino acids. CDR1 SGDLS and CDR2 YYNGEE come from the germline V gene.

The sample holds a few counts of this clone. The V and J genes are TRBV21-1 and TRBJ2-6; TRBD2, as called in the table, went unchecked against the DNA. TRBV21-1 represents a pseudogene. This CDR3 is 13 amino acids long. The CDR3 sequence: CASSAGGANVLTF. For the CDR3, the DNA is TGTGCCAGCAGCGCCGGGGGGGCCAACGTCCTGACTTTC.

The chain couples TRBV19 to TRBJ2-7; D uncertain. CDR1 is LNHDA and CDR2 is SQIVND in the germline V gene (reference sequence). The V end was cut by 0 bases, the J end by 0 bases, with 9 bases between. The CDR3 has 15 residues. The CDR3 coding sequence is TGTGCCAGTAGTATAGAATCCGGGCCCTCCTACGAGCAGTACTTC. It encodes CASSIESGPSYEQYF.

In its sample, this clone was seen once. The chain couples TRBV6-5 to TRBJ2-7; unclear D gene. The CDR3 sequence is 15 residues long. Germline V gene data show CDR1 as MNHEY and CDR2 as SVGAGI. V lost 4 bases and J lost 2, with 15 bases in between. The CDR3 here is CASSSYAGPPYEQYF. CDR3 bases: TGTGCCAGCAGTTCTTATGCCGGCCCCCCCTACGAGCAGTACTTC.

The CDR3 nucleotides are TGTGCCAGCAGTTCACCATTGACAGGGAACTATGGCTACACCTTC. Its translation is CASSSPLTGNYGYTF. The chain joins TRBV27 to TRBJ1-2; 7 bases agree with TRBD1. Germline-derived CDR1 and CDR2 are MNHEY and SMNVEV (reference sequence). The CDR3 spans 15 residues. Trimming cost V 4 bases and J 2 bases; bases outside gene matches: 7.

This clone was found once. The chain links TRBV7-6 to TRBJ2-5, with 7 bases identical to TRBD1. The CDR3 sequence is 15 residues long. Germline V CDR1 and CDR2: SGHVS, FNYEAQ. With 5 bases clipped from V and 2 bases from J, the junction kept 8 bases outside the gene matches. CDR3 DNA: TGTGCCAGCAGCGCAGGGCCGGGACAGCAAGAGACCCAGTACTTC. Translated, it gives CASSAGPGQQETQYF.

The chain links TRBV27 to TRBJ1-5; D gene uncertain. Between the trimmed V and J ends, which lost 8 bases and 6 bases, there was a span of 5 bases. CDR3 length equals 10 residues. Germline CDR1 reads MNHEY; CDR2 reads SMNVEV (reference sequence). CDR3 loop: CASPSQPQHF. The CDR3 DNA reads TGTGCCAGCCCTAGTCAGCCCCAGCATTTT.

About this clone: The conserved closing phenylalanine or tryptophan is absent in this CDR3, likely reflecting a read error. The limits of the CDR3 on the DNA are not certain, so only TCRdb's listed CDR3 is given. This sequence joins TRBV6-6 and TRBJ2-7; the tabulated D call, TRBD1, remains unverified against the DNA. Both ends counted, the CDR3 spans 12 residues. Germline values: CDR1 MNHNY, CDR2 SVGAGI (reference sequence). CDR3: CASSGPGQGVGI.

This clone is a singleton in its sample. The chain employs TRBV10-3 and TRBJ2-5; D unresolved. The CDR3 spans 13 residues. Trimming shortened V by 0 bases and J by 5 bases, and 7 bases separated the two germline ends. The germline V gene encodes CDR1 ENHRY and CDR2 SYGVKD. CDR3 protein: CAISESTGETQYF. CDR3 sequence (DNA): TGTGCCATCAGTGAGTCGACTGGGGAGACCCAGTACTTC.

There are a few counts of this clone. The V and J genes are TRBV19 and TRBJ1-5; 7 nucleotides line up with TRBD1. V was clipped by 3 bases and J by 6 bases; unmatched bases: 11. Per germline, CDR1 LNHDA and CDR2 SQIVND (reference sequence). This CDR3 is 16 amino acids long. The CDR3 DNA reads as TGTGCCAGTAGTATGGAGTGGCAGGGGGGGTTTCAGCCCCAGCATTTT. The encoded protein is CASSMEWQGGFQPQHF.

In this sample, this clone turned up once. The chain is built from TRBV11-3 and TRBJ2-7; 10 bases align to TRBD1. The germline V gene encodes CDR1 SGHNT and CDR2 YENEEA. The CDR3 spans 15 residues. The V gene end was trimmed by 1 base and the J gene end by 6 bases; junction bases not matched to a gene: 6. The CDR3 region is CASSLVRDRGGEQYF. CDR3 nucleotide sequence: TGTGCCAGCAGCTTAGTCCGGGACAGGGGAGGCGAGCAGTACTTC. Complete variable domain (other parts from reference TRBV11-3 and TRBJ2-7): EAGVVQSPRYKIIEKKQPVAFWCNPISGHNTLYWYLQNLGQGPELLIRYENEEAVDDSQLPKDRFSAERLKGVDSTLKIQPAELGDSAVYLCASSLVRDRGGEQYFGPGTRLTVT.

This clone was observed a handful of times. V gene TRBV19 combines with J gene TRBJ2-6; 7 nucleotides agree with TRBD1. CDR1 and CDR2 (germline): LNHDA, SQIVND (reference sequence). The J segment lost 2 bases and the V segment lost 10 bases, leaving 5 bases of the junction unmatched. There are 14 residues in the CDR3. Written as DNA, the CDR3 is TGTGCCACCCTCGACAGGGCTGGGGCCAACGTCCTGACTTTC. It yields the protein CATLDRAGANVLTF.